Reported below is one T cell receptor (beta chain). Generated by immunoSEQ multiplex PCR, the TCRdb table keeps only in-frame clones and is missing some. Here the sample spans 550,000 to 800,000 clones, 80% to 90% being singletons. Germline V gene data show CDR1 as LNHDA and CDR2 as SQIVND (reference sequence). The CDR3 spans 15 residues. With V trimmed by 9 bases and J by 1 base, 7 bases remained unmatched. The source of the sample is a study of shared T cell receptors in the human thymus. A further study also used this sample, focusing on human thymus T cells.

The TCR comes from a girl less than two years old with a congenital heart defect. The rearrangement uses TRBV19 and TRBJ2-7; 12 positions match TRBD1. The source material was thymocytes. DNA for the CDR3: TGTGCCAGCGGGACAGGGGGCGCGGGTTCCTACGAGCAGTACTTC. Its protein product is CASGTGGAGSYEQYF. Drawing the rest from reference TRBV19 and TRBJ2-7, the complete variable domain is DGGITQSPKYLFRKEGQNVTLSCEQNLNHDAMYWYRQDPGQGLRLIYYSQIVNDFQKGDIAEGYSVSREKKESFPLTVTSAQKNPTAFYLCASGTGGAGSYEQYFGPGTRLTVT.